This TCR beta chain was recovered during a study of blood T cells in healthy people across ages. General study points: From one million sequenced T cells, diversity estimates were lower bounds. Greater diversity and more naive CD4+ cells were seen in long-lived donors than in aged donors. Observed TCR beta diversity per million T cells went down as age went up. This fall followed a roughly linear course with age.

With respect to this clonotype: Its matching antigen is unknown.

A J-beta primer mix and a sample-barcoded 5' primer were used in a second PCR of roughly 7 to 12 cycles. One entry per CDR3 protein results from TCRdb running MiXCR on the 5' RACE reads. The table lists some 780,000 distinct CDR3 sequences, approximately 53% of them singletons. With 1 base removed from V and 6 bases from J, the gap between germline ends came to 13 bases. This CDR3 has 15 amino acids. Germline CDR1 is SGHTA and CDR2 is FQGNSA. No fewer than 6.5 million PBMCs went into each sample. This TCR came from a middle-aged man in good health. The sample comprised blood. The V call is TRBV7-2, the J call TRBJ2-1, with TRBD1 as a possible D gene (6 bases). CDR3: CASSLDKGEFNEQFF. The CDR3 DNA reads as TGTGCCAGCAGCTTAGATAAGGGGGAGTTCAATGAGCAGTTCTTC. Filled out from reference TRBV7-2 and TRBJ2-1, the complete variable domain reads GAGVSQSPSNKVTEKGKDVELRCDPISGHTALYWYRQSLGQGLEFLIYFQGNSAPDKSGLPSDRFSAERTGGSVSTLTIQRTQQEDSAVYLCASSLDKGEFNEQFFGPGTRLTVL.